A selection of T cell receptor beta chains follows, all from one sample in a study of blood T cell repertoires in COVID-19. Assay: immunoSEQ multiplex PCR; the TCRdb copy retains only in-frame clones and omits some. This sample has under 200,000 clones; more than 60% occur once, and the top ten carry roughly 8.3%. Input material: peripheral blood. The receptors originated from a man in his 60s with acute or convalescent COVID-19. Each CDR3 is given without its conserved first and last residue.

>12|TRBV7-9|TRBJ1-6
ASSLGQSNSPLH
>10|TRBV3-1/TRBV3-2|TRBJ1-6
ASRGRDPPLH
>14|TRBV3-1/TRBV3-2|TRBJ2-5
ASSRLTSGGAETQY
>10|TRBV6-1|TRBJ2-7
ASSEPIYEQY
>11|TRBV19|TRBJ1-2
ASAAASDYGYT
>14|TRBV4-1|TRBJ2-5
ASSRPSGGAGETQY
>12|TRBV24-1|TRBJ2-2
ATSGAVNTGELF
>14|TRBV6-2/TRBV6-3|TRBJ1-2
ASSYDRDRGWRGYT
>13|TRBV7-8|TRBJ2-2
ASSQSGVDTGELF
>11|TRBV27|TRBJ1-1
ASRLGHLTEAF
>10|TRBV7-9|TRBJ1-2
ASGQGEYGYT
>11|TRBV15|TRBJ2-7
ATSRGQGGEQY
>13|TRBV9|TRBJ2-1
ASSVEYRVYYEQF
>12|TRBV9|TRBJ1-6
ASNGGEEDSPLH
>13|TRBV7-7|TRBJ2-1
ASSPQGTLGDEQF
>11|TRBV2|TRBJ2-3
ASSTTGADTQY
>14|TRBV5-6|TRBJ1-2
ASSSGTGVPYYGYT
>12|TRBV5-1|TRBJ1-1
ASSLGRGNTEAF
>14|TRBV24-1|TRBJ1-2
ATSAEGAVGSSGYT
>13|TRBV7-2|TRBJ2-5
ASSARLANQETQY
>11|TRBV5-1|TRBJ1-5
ASSSQGDQPQH
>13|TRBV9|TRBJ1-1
ASSGGQGGAAEAF
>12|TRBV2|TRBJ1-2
ASSPGGSNYGYT
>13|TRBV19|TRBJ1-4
ASSRDGLAAEKLF
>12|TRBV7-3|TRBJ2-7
ASSLQGASNEQY
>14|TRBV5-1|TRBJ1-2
ASSLDLSGGAGGYT
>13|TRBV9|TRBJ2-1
ASSSQGNPGNEQF
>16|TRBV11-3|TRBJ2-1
ASSLGGLAGSSYNEQF
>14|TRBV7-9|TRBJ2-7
ASSFAGAGAAYEQY
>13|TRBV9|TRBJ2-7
ASSDPGTANNKQY
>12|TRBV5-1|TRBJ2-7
ASSLAGGTYEQY
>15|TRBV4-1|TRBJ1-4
ASSREGALGTNEKLF
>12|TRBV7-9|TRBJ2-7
ASSEGQGAGEQY
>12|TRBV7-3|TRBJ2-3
ASGTGGSTDTQY
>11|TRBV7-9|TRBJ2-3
ASTPRTTDTQY
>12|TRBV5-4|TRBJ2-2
ASSLRVNTGELF
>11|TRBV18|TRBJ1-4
ASTTGDNEKLF